A selection of T cell receptor beta chains follows, all from one sample in a study of siplizumab effects on memory and regulatory T cells. TCRdb's table, derived via immunoSEQ multiplex PCR, lists solely in-frame clones and lacks some. Counted here are some 97,000 clones, 94% occurring once; the ten biggest clones make up roughly 0.6%. Sequenced sample: Tregs sorted from blood. These receptors all come from a human donor in good health. Each CDR3 is given with its conserved first and last residue. Each record gives: D gene, clone size, J gene, V gene, CDR3 DNA, CDR3 protein. A D gene is named only where the DNA matches it firmly. Clone size is not always given. Where it is, it says once, few, many or a class for expanded clones.

>NA|NA|TRBJ1-4|TRBV18
TGTGCCAGCTCACCAGGGTTGGACGAAAAACTGTTTTTT
CASSPGLDEKLFF
>NA|NA|TRBJ1-2|TRBV15
TGTGCCACCAGCAGAGAGTACGGCAGGGTGGTCTATGGCTACACCTTC
CATSREYGRVVYGYTF
>NA|NA|TRBJ2-3|TRBV5-1
TGCGCCAGCAGCTGGGGGGAACAGGGAGATACGCAGTATTTT
CASSWGEQGDTQYF
>NA|once|TRBJ1-2|TRBV30
TGTGCCTGGAGAGTTAGGGACCTTAACTATGGCTACACCTTC
CAWRVRDLNYGYTF
>NA|once|TRBJ2-1|TRBV28
TGTGCCAGCAGTCGCAGGGGTAAGCAGTTCTTC
CASSRRGKQFF
>NA|NA|TRBJ1-2|TRBV28
TGTGCCAGCAGTCCCCGGTCCACCGCGGCTGGCTACACCTTC
CASSPRSTAAGYTF
>NA|NA|TRBJ1-5|TRBV10-3
TGTGCCATCAGTGAGTCCCAGGGAAATCAGCCCCAGCATTTT
CAISESQGNQPQHF
>TRBD1|NA|TRBJ2-7|TRBV11-2
TGTGCCAGCAGCTTAGGAGAGGACAGGCCACTACTAAACGAGCAGTACTTC
CASSLGEDRPLLNEQYF
>NA|NA|TRBJ2-5|TRBV5-5
TGTGCCAGCAGCTTTTTAGAGACCCAGTACTTC
CASSFLETQYF
>NA|NA|TRBJ2-7|TRBV6-1
TGTGCCACCAAGGTGCACCCGGCGCCCTACGAGCAGTACTTC
CATKVHPAPYEQYF
>NA|NA|TRBJ2-1|TRBV20-1
TGCAGTGCTAGAAGTAATAATGAGCAGTTCTTC
CSARSNNEQFF
>NA|NA|TRBJ2-2|TRBV13
TGTGCCAGCAGCCTCACAGGGTCGGGCACCGGGGAGCTGTTTTTT
CASSLTGSGTGELFF
>NA|NA|TRBJ2-1|TRBV15
TGTGCCACCAGCAGGGGACGGGGTTACAATGAGCAGTTCTTC
CATSRGRGYNEQFF
>NA|NA|TRBJ2-5|TRBV20-1
TGCAGTGCCCACCTTTCGGAGACCCAGTACTTC
CSAHLSETQYF
>NA|NA|TRBJ2-5|TRBV15
TGTGCCACCAGCAGAGATGCTACGAGGGGGGCAGAGACCCAGTACTTC
CATSRDATRGAETQYF
>TRBD2|NA|TRBJ2-5|TRBV29-1
TGCAGCGTGGATACGGGGAGGGAAGAGACCCAGTACTTC
CSVDTGREETQYF
>NA|NA|TRBJ2-7|TRBV18
TGTGCCAGCTCACCAATCCAGGACCTCTACGAGCAGTACTTC
CASSPIQDLYEQYF
>NA|few|TRBJ2-7|TRBV18
TGTGCCAGCTCACCCGACTACGAGCAGTACTTC
CASSPDYEQYF
>NA|NA|TRBJ1-1|TRBV28
TGTGCCAGCAGTTTAGGTAGGGGGGAAGCTTTCTTT
CASSLGRGEAFF
>NA|NA|TRBJ2-6|TRBV18
TGTGCCAGCTCACCAAGGCAGGGGATCTCTGGGGCCAACGTCCTGACTTTC
CASSPRQGISGANVLTF
>NA|NA|TRBJ1-1|TRBV18
TGTGCCAGCTCACCCTCAACAGGAATTGAAGCTTTCTTT
CASSPSTGIEAFF
>NA|NA|TRBJ2-7|TRBV19
TGTGCCAGTAGTATAGGACGGAGTGATGAGCAGTACTTC
CASSIGRSDEQYF
>TRBD1|NA|TRBJ2-7|TRBV7-9
TGTGCCAGCAGCCTGCACCACCTTTGGGGGGGACAGGGGGCTCGGGAGCAGTACTTC
CASSLHHLWGGQGAREQYF
>TRBD2|NA|TRBJ2-3|TRBV10-1
TGCGCCAGGTATCCTAGCGGGAAGGGTGAGGCGGATACGCAGTATTTT
CARYPSGKGEADTQYF
>NA|NA|TRBJ1-1|TRBV28
TGTGCCAGCACCCTCTCGGGGCTTCTGGACACTGAAGCTTTCTTT
CASTLSGLLDTEAFF
>NA|NA|TRBJ2-1|TRBV19
TGTGCCAGTAGTAACAGGAATTTTGAGCAGTTCTTC
CASSNRNFEQFF
>NA|NA|TRBJ1-2|TRBV27
TGTGCCAGCAGTTTTTGGGTAGGCTATGGCTACACCTTC
CASSFWVGYGYTF